This T cell receptor beta chain was captured by sequencing in a study of cytomegalovirus exposure and HLA in healthy donors. The PCR was carried out with 60 Vbeta primers and 13 Jbeta primers. Only in-frame clones appear in the TCRdb table, and some are missing; sequencing was by immunoSEQ multiplex PCR. The sample has around 130,000 clones; around 70% are singletons. Sequencing was performed on PBMCs. The sequence came from a human donor in good health.

The CDR3 spells CATSRDSPAYNEQFF. DNA for the CDR3: TGTGCCACCAGCCGGGACTCTCCGGCCTACAATGAGCAGTTCTTC. V usage is TRBV15 and J usage is TRBJ2-1, with D possibly TRBD2 on 6 matching bases. CDR1 is LNHNV, CDR2 YYDKDF, per germline (reference sequence). V gave up 5 bases and J gave up 2 bases, with 13 bases separating them. The CDR3 covers 15 residues.